These 22 T cell receptor beta chains were sequenced from one sample in a study of graft-versus-host responses after intestinal transplantation. TCRdb's copy holds only in-frame clones and misses some; the assay was immunoSEQ multiplex PCR. The repertoire consists of 100,000 or so clones, with roughly 90% occurring once and the leading ten covering over 0.95%. Their antigen targets remain unknown. The material sequenced was unstimulated CD4+ T cells sorted from spleen or lymph node cells, taken before transplant. These receptors originate from a human donor who was the organ donor for an intestinal transplant.

The chain combines TRBV5-1 with TRBJ2-2; D is undetermined. Looked up from germline, CDR1 is SGHRS and CDR2 is YFSETQ. CDR3 length: 16 amino acids. Trimming stripped 6 bases from V and 2 bases from J, with 17 bases between. CDR3 loop: CASMLGSAVNTGELFF. Here the CDR3 DNA reads TGCGCCAGCATGCTTGGTTCCGCGGTCAACACCGGGGAGCTGTTTTTT.

The chain is built from TRBV28 and TRBJ2-7; unclear D gene. Germline V gene data show CDR1 as MDHEN and CDR2 as SYDVKM. Trimming left V 4 bases short and J 6 bases short, with 28 bases between. The CDR3 contains 18 residues. CDR3 bases: TGTGCCAGCAGTTCCCCCGACATTCCGGGTAACATCTACGGCGAGCAGTACTTC. Amino acids: CASSSPDIPGNIYGEQYF. Combining the CDR3 with reference TRBV28 and TRBJ2-7 gives the whole variable domain DVKVTQSSRYLVKRTGEKVFLECVQDMDHENMFWYRQDPGLGLRLIYFSYDVKMKEKGDIPEGYSVSREKKERFSLILESASTNQTSMYLCASSSPDIPGNIYGEQYFGPGTRLTVT.

The gene calls are TRBV7-9 and TRBJ2-7; D may be TRBD2 (5 bases). Germline CDR1 is SEHNR and CDR2 is FQNEAQ (reference sequence). V was trimmed by 2 bases and J by 1 base, leaving 12 bases between them. This CDR3 has 15 amino acids. The CDR3 region has the DNA TGTGCCAGCAGCTTAAATAGCGCTCTTTCCTACGAGCAGTACTTC. Translation gives CASSLNSALSYEQYF.

The CDR3 reads CASSSTARRGDQPQHF. CDR3 nucleotide sequence: TGTGCCAGCAGTTCCACCGCACGGAGGGGAGATCAGCCCCAGCATTTT. The chain uses TRBV28 and TRBJ1-5, with D possibly TRBD1 on 5 matching bases. V lost 4 bases to trimming and J lost 5 bases, with 18 bases between them. This CDR3 is built from 16 residues. The germline V gene has CDR1 MDHEN and CDR2 SYDVKM.

The chain recombines TRBV9 with TRBJ2-3; 8 positions agree with TRBD2. The J segment lost 0 bases and the V segment lost 3 bases, leaving 9 bases of the junction unmatched. The CDR3 is made up of 17 amino acids. Per the germline V gene, CDR1 is SGDLS and CDR2 is YYNGEE. CDR3 DNA: TGTGCCAGCAGCGACCGCCGGGGGGGGATTAGCACAGATACGCAGTATTTT. Protein sequence: CASSDRRGGISTDTQYF. Full variable domain (remainder filled in from reference TRBV9 and TRBJ2-3): DSGVTQTPKHLITATGQRVTLRCSPRSGDLSVYWYQQSLDQGLQFLIQYYNGEERAKGNILERFSAQQFPDLHSELNLSSLELGDSALYFCASSDRRGGISTDTQYFGPGTRLTVL.

This clone was recorded once. The chain joins TRBV28 to TRBJ1-2; the match to TRBD1 covers 9 bases. There are 16 residues in the CDR3. The germline CDR1 and CDR2 sequences are MDHEN and SYDVKM. Trimming cost V 5 bases and J 2 bases; bases outside gene matches: 9. The CDR3 loop reads CASSPPPGQGNYGYTF. Written as DNA, the CDR3 is TGTGCCAGCAGTCCTCCTCCGGGACAGGGAAACTATGGCTACACCTTC.

J is TRBJ2-7 and V is TRBV12-2; no check of the table's D call, TRBD1, against the DNA was made. TRBV12-2 has pseudogene status. The CDR3 contains 18 residues. The CDR3, as DNA: TGTGCAAGTCGCTTACCTGGGGTCCCCGGGACAGGGGCCTACGAGCAGTACTTC. Its protein is CASRLPGVPGTGAYEQYF.

In its sample, this clone was seen a few times. The chain has TRBV7-3 and TRBJ1-6; a possible D gene is TRBD1 (5 bases). V was cut by 2 bases and J by 10 bases, with 6 bases left in between. Germline CDR1 is SGHTA and CDR2 is FQGTGA. The CDR3 is 12 amino acids. The DNA of the CDR3 is TGTGCCAGCAGCTTACCAGGGTCACCCCTCCACTTT. It encodes CASSLPGSPLHF.

This rearrangement joins TRBV19 to TRBJ1-4; D not resolved. The CDR3 is 11 residues long. CDR1 and CDR2 (germline): LNHDA, SQIVND (reference sequence). The V end was cut by 8 bases, the J end by 8 bases, with 9 bases between. The CDR3 DNA is TGTGCCAGTGGCCCTTGGGAAAAACTGTTTTTT. Translation: CASGPWEKLFF.

V gene TRBV7-3 combines with J gene TRBJ1-6, with a tentative D call TRBD1 (6 bases). The CDR3 consists of 13 residues. V lost 5 bases and J 7 bases, leaving 9 bases between the germline ends. Germline CDR1 is SGHTA and CDR2 is FQGTGA. In DNA, the CDR3 is TGTGCCAGCAGCATCAGGGGAAATTCACCCCTCCACTTT. The encoded protein is CASSIRGNSPLHF. Based on the CDR3 plus reference TRBV7-3 and TRBJ1-6, the full variable domain is GAGVSQTPSNKVTEKGKYVELRCDPISGHTALYWYRQSLGQGPEFLIYFQGTGAADDSGLPNDRFFAVRPEGSVSTLKIQRTERGDSAVYLCASSIRGNSPLHFGNGTRLTVT.

The chain couples TRBV5-6 to TRBJ1-6; 9 bases line up with TRBD1. The CDR3 runs to 15 residues. V gave up 1 base and J gave up 9 bases; unmatched junction bases: 5. Germline V gene data show CDR1 as SGHDT and CDR2 as YYEEEE. In DNA form, the CDR3 reads TGTGCCAGCAGCTTGTTGCGGGACAGGGTTTCACCCCTCCACTTT. Translation: CASSLLRDRVSPLHF.

With regard to this clone: Mismatch with germline at one junction end may stem from a read error. CDR3 in amino acids: CASSPRDRDPRLYF. The CDR3 DNA sequence: TGTGCCAGCAGCCCACGGGACCGGGACCCCCGGTTGTACTTC. The chain joins TRBV5-5 to TRBJ1-2; D might be TRBD1 (5 bases). The CDR3 has 14 residues. Looked up from germline, CDR1 is SGHKS and CDR2 is YYEKEE (reference sequence).

CDR3 protein: CSVSGTLRNTIYF. Here the CDR3 DNA reads TGCAGCGTTAGCGGGACACTCCGAAACACCATATATTTT. The chain is built from TRBV29-1 and TRBJ1-3; TRBD1 is a possible D gene (6 bases). V was clipped by 5 bases and J by 5 bases, with 13 bases between them. This CDR3 is built from 13 residues. Germline V gene sequence: CDR1 SQVTM, CDR2 ANQGSEA.

J is TRBJ1-1 and V is TRBV29-1; perhaps TRBD1 as D (6 bases). The V end was cut by 4 bases, the J end by 3 bases, with 12 bases between. The CDR3 covers 13 residues. From germline, CDR1 is SQVTM and CDR2 ANQGSEA. CDR3 sequence: CSVVRGHDTEAFF. CDR3 DNA: TGCAGCGTTGTGAGGGGACATGACACTGAAGCTTTCTTT.

This clone was found once. The CDR3 is CASSQDRRAGKNIQYF. In nucleotides, the CDR3 is TGCGCCAGCAGCCAAGATCGGAGGGCGGGCAAAAACATTCAGTACTTC. V usage is TRBV4-1 and J usage is TRBJ2-4; a possible D gene is TRBD2 (6 bases). Trimming shortened V by 0 bases and J by 3 bases, and 12 bases separated the two germline ends. Germline CDR1 and CDR2: MGHRA and YSYEKL. The CDR3 contains 16 residues.

The rearrangement links TRBV27 to TRBJ1-1; 9 bases fit TRBD1. The junction had 10 bases not matched to a gene; V was cut back by 6 bases and J by 5 bases. There are 15 residues in the CDR3. Germline V CDR1 and CDR2: MNHEY, SMNVEV (reference sequence). The CDR3 coding sequence is TGTGCCAGCAGGATACTTACAGGGGGCCGGACTGAAGCTTTCTTT. It codes for CASRILTGGRTEAFF.

The sample holds one count of this clone. The chain couples TRBV9 to TRBJ2-1, with unresolved D. Germline CDR1 reads SGDLS; CDR2 reads YYNGEE. Trimming left V 2 bases short and J 3 bases short, with 6 bases between. The CDR3 is made up of 13 amino acids. CDR3 nucleotides: TGTGCCAGCAGCGTGTTGGACTACAATGAGCAGTTCTTC. Protein sequence: CASSVLDYNEQFF.

The J gene is TRBJ2-2, the V gene TRBV7-9; D could derive from TRBD1 or TRBD2 (5 bases each). The CDR3 contains 14 residues. Germline lookup yields CDR1 SEHNR and CDR2 FQNEAQ (reference sequence). The germline V and J ends were trimmed by 2 bases and 7 bases, with 11 bases remaining between them. The CDR3 DNA is TGTGCCAGCAGCTTACGGACGGGGCACGGGGAGCTGTTTTTT. Its translation: CASSLRTGHGELFF.

The chain is built from TRBV6-5 and TRBJ1-5; the D gene is possibly TRBD1 (5 bases). CDR1 and CDR2 from the germline V gene are MNHEY and SVGAGI. V was pared by 5 bases and J by 4 bases, with 9 bases between. The CDR3 extends over 13 amino acids. CDR3 amino acids: CASSEQVNQPQHF. In DNA, the CDR3 is TGTGCCAGCAGTGAACAGGTAAATCAGCCCCAGCATTTT.

The genes are TRBV7-2 and TRBJ2-5; perhaps TRBD1 as D (5 bases). V dropped 4 bases and J dropped 5 bases, with 11 bases sitting between them. The CDR3 extends over 13 amino acids. The germline V gene encodes CDR1 SGHTA and CDR2 FQGNSA. In nucleotides, the CDR3 is TGTGCCAGCAGCTCCGATCCAGGGGAGACCCAGTACTTC. This gives the protein CASSSDPGETQYF.

This rearrangement joins TRBV19 to TRBJ1-5; 7 bases are a match to TRBD1. The CDR3 is 15 residues long. The J segment lost 4 bases and the V segment lost 7 bases, leaving 10 bases of the junction unmatched. Germline V gene data show CDR1 as LNHDA and CDR2 as SQIVND (reference sequence). CDR3: CASTQTGTANQPQHF. The CDR3 DNA reads as TGTGCCAGTACCCAAACGGGGACAGCAAATCAGCCCCAGCATTTT.

The chain couples TRBV5-1 to TRBJ2-1, with unresolved D. V shed 5 bases and J shed 6 bases, with 15 bases lying between them. CDR1 is SGHRS, CDR2 YFSETQ, per germline. This CDR3 has 14 residues. The CDR3, as DNA: TGCGCCAGCAGAAAGGACCCCGCCGGCAATGAGCAGTTCTTC. Amino acid sequence: CASRKDPAGNEQFF. The full variable domain, its missing parts supplied by reference TRBV5-1 and TRBJ2-1, is KAGVTQTPRYLIKTRGQQVTLSCSPISGHRSVSWYQQTPGQGLQFLFEYFSETQRNKGNFPGRFSGRQFSNSRSEMNVSTLELGDSALYLCASRKDPAGNEQFFGPGTRLTVL.